The next 6 T cell receptor beta chains were all read from a single sample in a study of blood T cell repertoires in COVID-19. TCRdb keeps only in-frame clones here, not all; method: immunoSEQ multiplex PCR. The sample yields a few hundred thousand clones, 75% to 90% seen once. Sequenced: peripheral blood. The receptor source for this set is an older woman with acute or convalescent COVID-19.

CDR3 sequence: CASIGPGGGYTF. CDR3 bases: TGTGCCAGCATTGGCCCCGGAGGTGGCTACACCTTC. This sequence joins TRBV28 and TRBJ1-2; D not resolved. The CDR3 runs 12 residues. Per the germline V gene, CDR1 is MDHEN and CDR2 is SYDVKM. With 7 bases removed from V and 7 bases from J, the gap between germline ends came to 13 bases.

This clone was observed once. The chain carries TRBV7-9 and TRBJ1-1; D not resolved. The CDR3 runs 14 residues. V was clipped by 5 bases and J by 1 base, with 11 bases between them. Germline assignment: CDR1 SEHNR and CDR2 FQNEAQ (reference sequence). The CDR3 protein is CASSLVEGNTEAFF. The CDR3 DNA reads TGTGCCAGCAGCCTAGTTGAGGGGAACACTGAAGCTTTCTTT.

The genes are TRBV19 and TRBJ2-1; 13 bases fit TRBD2. With V trimmed by 5 bases and J by 9 bases, 7 bases remained unmatched. Germline CDR1 LNHDA, CDR2 SQIVND (reference sequence). CDR3 length: 15 amino acids. DNA for the CDR3: TGTGCCAGTAGTTTGACTAGCGGGGGGACGGGTGAGCAGTTCTTC. Its protein is CASSLTSGGTGEQFF.

CDR3 sequence: CASRPWVRGRGISTDTQYF. The DNA of the CDR3 is TGTGCCAGCAGACCGTGGGTTAGGGGCCGCGGGATTAGCACAGATACGCAGTATTTT. The V and J genes are TRBV7-9 and TRBJ2-3; perhaps TRBD2 as D (6 bases). The CDR3 totals 19 residues. Germline values: CDR1 SEHNR, CDR2 FQNEAQ (reference sequence). Trimming stripped 6 bases from V and 0 bases from J, with 25 bases between. Full variable domain (outside the CDR3, taken from reference TRBV7-9 and TRBJ2-3): DTGVSQNPRHKITKRGQNVTFRCDPISEHNRLYWYRQTLGQGPEFLTYFQNEAQLEKSRLLSDRFSAERPKGSFSTLEIQRTEQGDSAMYLCASRPWVRGRGISTDTQYFGPGTRLTVL.

The V gene is TRBV28, the J gene TRBJ1-3; D might be TRBD1 (5 bases). Germline CDR1 and CDR2: MDHEN and SYDVKM. V lost 6 bases to trimming and J lost 10 bases, with 22 bases between them. The CDR3 length is 15 residues. The CDR3 spells CASSRLDRDSQTIYF. The DNA of the CDR3 is TGTGCCAGCAGCCGACTGGACCGGGACTCCCAGACCATATATTTT.

This sequence joins TRBV7-9 and TRBJ2-3; TRBD1 matches 7 bases. Germline CDR1 and CDR2: SEHNR and FQNEAQ (reference sequence). J lost 3 bases, V lost 3 bases, and 0 bases had no gene match. This CDR3 contains 13 residues. CDR3 DNA: TGTGCCAGCAGCTTGACAGGGACAGATACGCAGTATTTT. As protein: CASSLTGTDTQYF.